Below, 9 T cell receptor beta chains from the same sample are listed, as sequenced in a study of blood T cells in healthy people across ages. A second about 6 to 11 cycle PCR used barcoded and J-beta primers. TCRdb independently ran MiXCR on the 5' RACE reads; one entry per CDR3 protein. The table lists about 1,800,000 distinct CDR3 sequences, roughly 27% of them singletons, with roughly 8.2% in the top ten. Sequencing was performed on blood. Every receptor here comes from a woman aged 25 to 39 in good health.

The table lists this clonotype with many counts. This chain links TRBV6-6 with TRBJ2-5; D gene uncertain. CDR3 length: 16 residues. The V end was cut by 0 bases, the J end by 0 bases, with 11 bases between. In germline, CDR1 is MNHNY, CDR2 SVGAGI (reference sequence). CDR3 nucleotide sequence: TGTGCCAGCAGTTACTCGGCTGACAAGTACCAAGAGACCCAGTACTTC. Translating gives CASSYSADKYQETQYF.

The J gene is TRBJ2-4, the V gene TRBV29-1; 7 nucleotides line up with TRBD1. The J call may be mistaken, given a closer DNA end match to TRBJ2-7. Germline V lookup: CDR1 SQVTM, CDR2 ANQGSEA. CDR3 length: 13 amino acids. CDR3 region: CSVFTGDKYEQYF. DNA of the CDR3: TGCAGCGTCTTTACAGGGGATAAGTACGAGCAGTACTTC.

This clonotype was seen repeatedly, ten times or more. The rearrangement joins TRBV10-3 to TRBJ2-4; 11 positions agree with TRBD1. The CDR3 covers 17 residues. Per the germline V gene, CDR1 is ENHRY and CDR2 is SYGVKD. V trimming: 2 bases; J trimming: 5 bases; junction bases outside the gene matches: 8. CDR3 nucleotide sequence: TGTGCCATCAGTGAGCCCCGGGACAGGGGGGACGAAAACATTCAGTACTTC. Translation gives CAISEPRDRGDENIQYF.

V is TRBV6-6 and J is TRBJ1-6, with D possibly matching TRBD1 (5 bases). Per germline, CDR1 MNHNY and CDR2 SVGAGI (reference sequence). CDR3 length equals 13 residues. Trimming cost V 4 bases and J 9 bases, with 10 bases left between them. The CDR3: CASSSGAGSPLHF. DNA for the CDR3: TGTGCCAGCAGTTCCGGGGCTGGTTCACCCCTCCACTTT.

In regard to this clonotype: Sequence at one end of the junction differs from germline and may be a read error. The genes are TRBV5-1 and TRBJ2-6; possibly TRBD1 for D (5 bases). From germline, CDR1 is SGHRS and CDR2 YFSETQ. CDR3 length equals 16 residues. The CDR3 coding sequence is TGCGCCAGCAGCTTGGTAGAACAGAGTGGGGCCAACGCCCTGACTTTC. Translation: CASSLVEQSGANALTF. The variable domain in full, with the rest retrieved from reference TRBV5-1 and TRBJ2-6, is KAGVTQTPRYLIKTRGQQVTLSCSPISGHRSVSWYQQTPGQGLQFLFEYFSETQRNKGNFPGRFSGRQFSNSRSEMNVSTLELGDSALYLCASSLVEQSGANALTFGAGSRLTVL.

The chain joins TRBV12-5 to TRBJ1-2; D remains ambiguous. V lost 6 bases and J lost 3, with 8 bases in between. CDR3 length: 12 residues. Germline V gene lookup returns CDR1 LGHNT and CDR2 FRNRAP. The CDR3 region has the DNA TGTGCTAGTGGCGCAGACTACTATGGCTACACCTTC. Translating gives CASGADYYGYTF.

V gene TRBV14 combines with J gene TRBJ1-6, with D maybe TRBD1 (5 bases). This CDR3 comprises 16 residues. Germline lookup yields CDR1 SGHDN and CDR2 FVKESK. V dropped 1 base and J dropped 3 bases, with 10 bases sitting between them. Here the CDR3 reads CASSQGRGHYNSPLHF. CDR3 coding DNA: TGTGCCAGCAGCCAAGGGAGGGGCCACTATAATTCACCCCTCCACTTT.

The chain uses TRBV9 and TRBJ1-2; a possible D gene is TRBD1 (6 bases). Germline values: CDR1 SGDLS, CDR2 YYNGEE. Between the trimmed V and J ends, which lost 0 bases and 4 bases, there was a span of 10 bases. This CDR3 has 14 residues. The CDR3 coding sequence is TGTGCCAGCAGCGTAGCAACAGGGACCTATGGCTACACCTTC. The encoded protein is CASSVATGTYGYTF.

This clonotype has a count of ten or more. V gene TRBV12-3 or TRBV12-4 combines with J gene TRBJ2-7; possibly TRBD1 for D (6 bases). Trimming shortened V by 6 bases and J by 1 base, and 13 bases separated the two germline ends. The CDR3 has 14 amino acids. The CDR3 here is CASRNTTGSYEQYF. The CDR3 region has the DNA TGTGCCAGCAGGAACACGACAGGTTCCTACGAGCAGTACTTC.